A selection of T cell receptor beta chains follows, all from one sample in a study of CD8 T cells in ankylosing spondylitis. TCRdb used MiXCR to reprocess the 5' RACE reads, holding one entry per CDR3 protein. The table lists fewer than 200,000 distinct CDR3 sequences, roughly 18% of them singletons, with 3.5% to 5% in the top ten. What was sequenced was blood, either unsorted or a sorted T cell fraction (not recorded which). All receptors derive from a male donor under 35 with ankylosing spondylitis or in good health (not recorded which). Both conserved end residues are part of each CDR3. The D gene is left open where the match is weak. Rows give clone size only sometimes, using once, few, many, or a class for an expanded clone.

clone_size d_call j_call v_call cdr3_nt cdr3_aa
. TRBD2 TRBJ2-1 TRBV5-8 TGTGCCAGCAGCTTACACCTAAGGCGGGAGAATGAGCAGTTCTTC CASSLHLRRENEQFF
many . TRBJ2-1 TRBV5-1 TGCGCCAGCAGCTTGGCAGCCATGGGCAGCTCCTACAATGAGCAGTTCTTC CASSLAAMGSSYNEQFF
many TRBD1 TRBJ2-4 TRBV7-2 TGTGCCAGCTTAGTTCAGGGGGAAAAAAACATTCAGTACTTC CASLVQGEKNIQYF
many . TRBJ2-2 TRBV19 TGTGCCAGTAGACCTTTTAGCGGGAACACCGGGGAGCTGTTTTTT CASRPFSGNTGELFF
many . TRBJ1-1 TRBV6-5 TGTGCCAGCAGTTACAACGGGGGGACTGAAGCTTTCTTT CASSYNGGTEAFF
many . TRBJ1-2 TRBV12-3/TRBV12-4 TGTGCCTCTTCCCGGGGCGGAACCTATGGCTACACCTTC CASSRGGTYGYTF
once . TRBJ1-2 TRBV7-9 TGTGCCAGCAGCTTAGGGAGGGATGGCTACACCTTC CASSLGRDGYTF
. . TRBJ2-1 TRBV6-2/TRBV6-3 TGTGCCAGCAGTCGCTACCTTGGGTATGAGCAGTTCTTC CASSRYLGYEQFF
many . TRBJ2-5 TRBV10-3 TGTGCCATCAGTTCGACCGCGGAGACCCAGTACTTC CAISSTAETQYF
many TRBD2 TRBJ2-3 TRBV5-1 TGCGCCAGCAGCGTCGCGGGGCTAGCGGCGACAGATACGCAGTATTTT CASSVAGLAATDTQYF
many TRBD1 TRBJ1-1 TRBV6-4 TGTGCCAGCAGAGAGGGGGGACAGGGGTTTACTGAAGCTTTCTTT CASREGGQGFTEAFF
many TRBD2 TRBJ2-1 TRBV7-9 TGTGCCAGCAGCCCAGTGGGGACTAGCGGATACAATGAGCAGTTCTTC CASSPVGTSGYNEQFF
. . TRBJ2-3 TRBV29-1 TGCAGCGTTAGGAGCACAGATACGCAGTATTTT CSVRSTDTQYF